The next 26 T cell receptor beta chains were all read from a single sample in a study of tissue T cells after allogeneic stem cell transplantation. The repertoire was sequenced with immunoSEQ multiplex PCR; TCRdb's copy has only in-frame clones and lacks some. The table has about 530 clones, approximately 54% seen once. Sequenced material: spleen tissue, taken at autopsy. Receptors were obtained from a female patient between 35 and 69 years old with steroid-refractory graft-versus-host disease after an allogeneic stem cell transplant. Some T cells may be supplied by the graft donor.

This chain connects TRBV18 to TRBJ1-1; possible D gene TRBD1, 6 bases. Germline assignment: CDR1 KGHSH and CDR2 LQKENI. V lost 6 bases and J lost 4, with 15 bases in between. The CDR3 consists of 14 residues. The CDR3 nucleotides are TGTGCCAGCTCCCCGAACAGGGTTAGCACTGAAGCTTTCTTT. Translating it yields CASSPNRVSTEAFF. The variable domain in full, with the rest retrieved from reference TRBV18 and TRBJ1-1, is NAGVMQNPRHLVRRRGQEARLRCSPMKGHSHVYWYRQLPEEGLKFMVYLQKENIIDESGMPKERFSAEFPKEGPSILRIQQVVRGDSAAYFCASSPNRVSTEAFFGQGTRLTVV.

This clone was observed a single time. CDR3 protein: CAISPQGNTGELFF. CDR3 in DNA: TGTGCCATCAGCCCACAGGGTAACACCGGGGAGCTGTTTTTT. This chain joins TRBV10-3 and TRBJ2-2, with D perhaps matching TRBD1 (6 bases). Germline V gene data show CDR1 as ENHRY and CDR2 as SYGVKD. Trimming shortened V by 6 bases and J by 2 bases, and 10 bases separated the two germline ends. This CDR3 has 14 amino acids.

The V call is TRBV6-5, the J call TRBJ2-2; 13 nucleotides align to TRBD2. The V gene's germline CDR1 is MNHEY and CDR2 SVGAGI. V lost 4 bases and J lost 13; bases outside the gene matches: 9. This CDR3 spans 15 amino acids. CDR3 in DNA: TGTGCCAGCAGTTTCGGGACTAGCGGGACCCGGGGGCTGTTTTTT. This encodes CASSFGTSGTRGLFF.

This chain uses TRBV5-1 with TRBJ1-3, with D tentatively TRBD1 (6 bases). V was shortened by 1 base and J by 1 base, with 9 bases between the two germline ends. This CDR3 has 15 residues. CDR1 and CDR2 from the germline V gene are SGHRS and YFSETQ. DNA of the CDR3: TGCGCCAGCAGCTTGAGGGGGGCATCTGGAAACACCATATATTTT. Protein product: CASSLRGASGNTIYF.

CDR3 in amino acids: CAWSVLSSYNSPLHF. CDR3 sequence (DNA): TGTGCCTGGAGTGTTCTGAGCTCCTATAATTCACCCCTCCACTTT. The chain employs TRBV30 and TRBJ1-6, with D uncertain. The germline gives CDR1 GTSNPN, CDR2 SVGIG (reference sequence). Deletions cut 0 bases from V and 0 bases from J, with 6 bases between. This CDR3 contains 15 residues. The complete variable domain, with remaining parts taken from reference TRBV30 and TRBJ1-6, reads SQTIHQWPATLVQPVGSPLSLECTVEGTSNPNLYWYRQAAGRGLQLLFYSVGIGQISSEVPQNLSASRPQDRQFILSSKKLLLSDSGFYLCAWSVLSSYNSPLHFGNGTRLTVT.

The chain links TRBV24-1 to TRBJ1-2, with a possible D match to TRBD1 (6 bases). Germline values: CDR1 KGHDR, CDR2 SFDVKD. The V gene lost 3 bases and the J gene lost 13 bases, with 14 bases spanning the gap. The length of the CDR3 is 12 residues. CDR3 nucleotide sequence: TGTGCCACCAGTGATACCGGACAGAGGATCACCTTC. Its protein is CATSDTGQRITF.

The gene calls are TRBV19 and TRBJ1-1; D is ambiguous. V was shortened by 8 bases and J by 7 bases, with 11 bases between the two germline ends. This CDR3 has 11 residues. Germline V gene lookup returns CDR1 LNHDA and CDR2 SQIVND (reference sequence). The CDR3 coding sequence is TGTGCCAGTCCCCATAGGGATGAAGCTTTCTTT. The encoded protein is CASPHRDEAFF.

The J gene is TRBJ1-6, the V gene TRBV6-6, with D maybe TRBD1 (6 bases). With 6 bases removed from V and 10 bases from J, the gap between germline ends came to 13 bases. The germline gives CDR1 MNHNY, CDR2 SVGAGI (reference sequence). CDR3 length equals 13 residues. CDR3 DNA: TGTGCCAGCAGGGGGGCTGGAGAATCACCCCTCCACTTT. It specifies CASRGAGESPLHF.

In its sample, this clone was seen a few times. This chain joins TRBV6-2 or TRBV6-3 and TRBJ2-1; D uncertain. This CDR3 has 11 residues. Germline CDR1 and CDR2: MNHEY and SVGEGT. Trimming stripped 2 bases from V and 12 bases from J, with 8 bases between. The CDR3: CASSYRGRQFF. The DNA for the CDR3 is TGTGCCAGCAGTTACAGAGGTAGGCAGTTCTTC.

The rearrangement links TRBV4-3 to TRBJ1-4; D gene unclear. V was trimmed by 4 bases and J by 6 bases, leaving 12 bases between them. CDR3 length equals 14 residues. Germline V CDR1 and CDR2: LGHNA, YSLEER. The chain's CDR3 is CASSPRQPDEKLFF. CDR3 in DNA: TGCGCCAGCAGCCCCAGGCAGCCTGATGAAAAACTGTTTTTT.

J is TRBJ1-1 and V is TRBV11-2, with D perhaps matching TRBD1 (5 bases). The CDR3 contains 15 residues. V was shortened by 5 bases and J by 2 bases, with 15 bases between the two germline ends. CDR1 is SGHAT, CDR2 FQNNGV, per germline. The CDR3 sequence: CASSPSGTLNTEAFF. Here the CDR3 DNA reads TGTGCCAGCAGCCCGAGTGGGACTTTAAACACTGAAGCTTTCTTT. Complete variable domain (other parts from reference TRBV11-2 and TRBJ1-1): EAGVAQSPRYKIIEKRQSVAFWCNPISGHATLYWYQQILGQGPKLLIQFQNNGVVDDSQLPKDRFSAERLKGVDSTLKIQPAKLEDSAVYLCASSPSGTLNTEAFFGQGTRLTVV.

CDR3 amino acids: CSVLGTSYEQYF. The CDR3 DNA reads TGCAGCGTCCTCGGGACTAGCTACGAGCAGTACTTC. The genes are TRBV29-1 and TRBJ2-7, with TRBD2 matching 8 bases. This CDR3 is built from 12 residues. Germline assignment: CDR1 SQVTM and CDR2 ANQGSEA. The J segment lost 3 bases and the V segment lost 6 bases, leaving 4 bases of the junction unmatched.

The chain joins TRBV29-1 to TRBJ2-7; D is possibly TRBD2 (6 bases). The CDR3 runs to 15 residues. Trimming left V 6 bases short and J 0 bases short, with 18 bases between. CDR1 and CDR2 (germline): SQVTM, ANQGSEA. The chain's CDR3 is CSVDTSPVRSYEQYF. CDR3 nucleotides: TGCAGCGTAGATACTAGCCCGGTTCGCTCCTACGAGCAGTACTTC.

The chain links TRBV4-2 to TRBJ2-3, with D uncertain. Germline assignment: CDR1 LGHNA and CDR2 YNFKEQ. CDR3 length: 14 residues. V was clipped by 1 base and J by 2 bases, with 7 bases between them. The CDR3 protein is CASSQGPSTDTQYF. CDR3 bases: TGTGCCAGCAGCCAAGGGCCATCCACAGATACGCAGTATTTT.

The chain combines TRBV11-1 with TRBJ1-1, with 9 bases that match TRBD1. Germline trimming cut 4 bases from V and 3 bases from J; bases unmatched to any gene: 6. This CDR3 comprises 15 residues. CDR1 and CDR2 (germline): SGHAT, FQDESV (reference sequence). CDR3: CASSSGQGGDTEAFF. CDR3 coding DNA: TGTGCCAGCAGCTCGGGACAGGGAGGGGACACTGAAGCTTTCTTT.

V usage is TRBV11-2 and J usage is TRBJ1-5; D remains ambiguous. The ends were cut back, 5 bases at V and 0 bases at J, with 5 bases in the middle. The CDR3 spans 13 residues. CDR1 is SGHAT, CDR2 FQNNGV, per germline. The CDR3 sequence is CASSSNSNQPQHF. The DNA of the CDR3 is TGTGCCAGCAGCAGCAATAGCAATCAGCCCCAGCATTTT.

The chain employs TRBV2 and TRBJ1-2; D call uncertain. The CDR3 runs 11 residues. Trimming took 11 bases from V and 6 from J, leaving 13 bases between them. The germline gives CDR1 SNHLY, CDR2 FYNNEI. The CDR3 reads CASRTGNGYTF. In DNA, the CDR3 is TGTGCCTCCAGGACGGGGAATGGCTACACCTTC. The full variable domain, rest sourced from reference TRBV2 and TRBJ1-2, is EPEVTQTPSHQVTQMGQEVILRCVPISNHLYFYWYRQILGQKVEFLVSFYNNEISEKSEIFDDQFSVERPDGSNFTLKIRSTKLEDSAMYFCASRTGNGYTFGSGTRLTVV.

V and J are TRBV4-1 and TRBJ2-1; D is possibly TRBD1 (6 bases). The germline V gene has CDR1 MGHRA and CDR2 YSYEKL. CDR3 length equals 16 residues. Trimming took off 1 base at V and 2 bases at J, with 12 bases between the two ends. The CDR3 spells CASSQVRQGPYNEQFF. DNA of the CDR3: TGCGCCAGCAGCCAAGTCCGCCAGGGGCCCTACAATGAGCAGTTCTTC.

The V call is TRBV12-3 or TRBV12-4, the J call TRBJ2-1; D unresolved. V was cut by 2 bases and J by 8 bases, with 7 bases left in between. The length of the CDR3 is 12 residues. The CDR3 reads CASSLSGDEQFF. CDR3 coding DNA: TGTGCCAGCAGTTTAAGTGGTGATGAGCAGTTCTTC.

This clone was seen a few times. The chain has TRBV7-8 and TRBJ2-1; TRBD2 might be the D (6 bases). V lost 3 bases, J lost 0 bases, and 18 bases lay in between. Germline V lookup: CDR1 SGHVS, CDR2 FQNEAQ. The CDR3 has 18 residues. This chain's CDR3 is CASSFDPRDFSSYNEQFF. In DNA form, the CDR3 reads TGTGCCAGCAGCTTTGACCCCCGGGACTTTAGCTCCTACAATGAGCAGTTCTTC.

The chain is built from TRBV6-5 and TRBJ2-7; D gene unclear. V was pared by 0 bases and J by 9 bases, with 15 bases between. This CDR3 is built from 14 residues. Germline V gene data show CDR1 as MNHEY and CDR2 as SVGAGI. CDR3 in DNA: TGTGCCAGCAGTTACTCGAAAAACCTCGGTGGGCAGTACTTC. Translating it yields CASSYSKNLGGQYF.

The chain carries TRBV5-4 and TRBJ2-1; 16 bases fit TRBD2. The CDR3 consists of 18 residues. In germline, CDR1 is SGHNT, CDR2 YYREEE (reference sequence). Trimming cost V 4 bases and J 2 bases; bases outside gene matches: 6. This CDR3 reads CASSPQGLAGGPYNEQFF. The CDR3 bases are TGTGCCAGCAGCCCACAGGGACTAGCGGGGGGGCCCTACAATGAGCAGTTCTTC.

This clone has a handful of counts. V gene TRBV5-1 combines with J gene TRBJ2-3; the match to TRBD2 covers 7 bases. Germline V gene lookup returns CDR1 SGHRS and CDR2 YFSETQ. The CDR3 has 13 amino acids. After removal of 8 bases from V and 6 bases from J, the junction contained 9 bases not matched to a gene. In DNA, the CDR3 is TGCGCCAGTGGTTCGGGAGGAGGTGATACGCAGTATTTT. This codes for CASGSGGGDTQYF.

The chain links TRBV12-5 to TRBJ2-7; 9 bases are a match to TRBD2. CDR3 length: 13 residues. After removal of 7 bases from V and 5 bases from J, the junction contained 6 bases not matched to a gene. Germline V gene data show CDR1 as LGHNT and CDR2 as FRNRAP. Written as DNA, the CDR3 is TGTGCTAGTGAGAATAGCGGGAGAAACGAGCAGTACTTC. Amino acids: CASENSGRNEQYF.

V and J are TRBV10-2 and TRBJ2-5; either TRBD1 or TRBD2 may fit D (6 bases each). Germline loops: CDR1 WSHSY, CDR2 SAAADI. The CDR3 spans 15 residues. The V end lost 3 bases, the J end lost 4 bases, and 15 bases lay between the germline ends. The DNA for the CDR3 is TGCGCCAGCAGTGAAGTCTTACGGGGGCGAGAGACCCAGTACTTC. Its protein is CASSEVLRGRETQYF.

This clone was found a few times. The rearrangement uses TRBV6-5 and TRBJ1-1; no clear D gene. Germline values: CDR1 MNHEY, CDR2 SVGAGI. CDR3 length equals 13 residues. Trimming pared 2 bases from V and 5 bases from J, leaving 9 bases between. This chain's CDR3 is CASSYSGRTEAFF. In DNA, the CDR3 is TGTGCCAGCAGTTACAGCGGGAGGACTGAAGCTTTCTTT.